A selection of T cell receptor beta chains follows, all from one sample in a study of blood T cell repertoires in COVID-19. Sequencing used immunoSEQ multiplex PCR; TCRdb keeps in-frame clones, though not all of them. This sample has fewer than 100,000 clones, with roughly 83% found just once. The material sequenced was peripheral blood. Receptors were obtained from a human donor in a cohort sampled during active COVID-19. The CDR3 runs from the conserved cysteine through the conserved F or W. D genes are given only for firm matches. Size tells how often a clone was seen (once, few, many) or the class of an expanded clone, and some rows leave it out.

J gene: TRBJ2-1; V gene: TRBV5-1; D gene: .; clone size: .; CDR3 DNA: TGCGCCAGCAGCTTGGAACTAGATGAGCAGTTCTTC; CDR3 protein: CASSLELDEQFF
J gene: TRBJ2-3; V gene: TRBV6-5; D gene: .; clone size: once; CDR3 DNA: TGTGCCAGCAGTTACTCGAGGGGCACAGATACGCAGTATTTT; CDR3 protein: CASSYSRGTDTQYF
J gene: TRBJ1-5; V gene: TRBV6-5; D gene: .; clone size: .; CDR3 DNA: TGTGCCAGCAGCAGTGCAGGGTTGAATCAGCCCCAGCATTTT; CDR3 protein: CASSSAGLNQPQHF
J gene: TRBJ2-2; V gene: TRBV21-1; D gene: .; clone size: .; CDR3 DNA: TGTGCCACCAACCTAACGAACACCGGGGAGCTGTTTTTT; CDR3 protein: CATNLTNTGELFF
J gene: TRBJ2-2; V gene: TRBV5-1; D gene: TRBD1; clone size: .; CDR3 DNA: TGCGCCAGCAGCTTGGTGGCAGGGGGAAACACCGGGGAGCTGTTTTTT; CDR3 protein: CASSLVAGGNTGELFF
J gene: TRBJ2-4; V gene: TRBV28; D gene: .; clone size: .; CDR3 DNA: TGTGCCAGCAGATCCGGGACAACCGTGGTAAACATTCAGTACTTC; CDR3 protein: CASRSGTTVVNIQYF
J gene: TRBJ1-2; V gene: TRBV28; D gene: TRBD1; clone size: .; CDR3 DNA: TGTGCCAGCAGTTTGGGGGACAGGGGGGGCTACACCTTC; CDR3 protein: CASSLGDRGGYTF
J gene: TRBJ2-7; V gene: TRBV7-6; D gene: TRBD2; clone size: .; CDR3 DNA: TGTGCCAGCAGCTTAGACCAGCGGGAGGCCCCCTACGAGCAGTACTTC; CDR3 protein: CASSLDQREAPYEQYF
J gene: TRBJ2-5; V gene: TRBV27; D gene: TRBD2; clone size: .; CDR3 DNA: TGTGCCCCGACTAGCGGGGGGCAAGAGACCCAGTACTTC; CDR3 protein: CAPTSGGQETQYF
J gene: TRBJ1-2; V gene: TRBV5-4; D gene: TRBD1; clone size: .; CDR3 DNA: TGTGCCAGCAGGTCCGGGACAGGGGAAGGCTACACCTTC; CDR3 protein: CASRSGTGEGYTF
J gene: TRBJ1-4; V gene: TRBV6-5; D gene: TRBD1; clone size: .; CDR3 DNA: TGTGCCACCACAGGGGGCCTAAATGAAAAACTGTTTTTT; CDR3 protein: CATTGGLNEKLFF
J gene: TRBJ1-4; V gene: TRBV7-9; D gene: TRBD1; clone size: .; CDR3 DNA: TGTGCCAGCAGCTACGGACAGGGGAATGAAAAACTGTTTTTT; CDR3 protein: CASSYGQGNEKLFF
J gene: TRBJ1-1; V gene: TRBV7-8; D gene: TRBD1; clone size: .; CDR3 DNA: TGTGCCAGCAGCCCCGCAGGGGGCTACACTGAAGCTTTCTTT; CDR3 protein: CASSPAGGYTEAFF
J gene: TRBJ2-7; V gene: TRBV28; D gene: .; clone size: .; CDR3 DNA: TGTGCCAGCAGTTGGGGCTTGCGCCGGAGCTTCTACGAGCAGTACTTC; CDR3 protein: CASSWGLRRSFYEQYF
J gene: TRBJ2-7; V gene: TRBV7-3; D gene: TRBD2; clone size: .; CDR3 DNA: TGTGCCACCACACCGGGACTAGCGGGCTTAAGCTCCTACGAGCAGTACTTC; CDR3 protein: CATTPGLAGLSSYEQYF
J gene: TRBJ1-2; V gene: TRBV7-9; D gene: .; clone size: many; CDR3 DNA: TGTGCCAGCAGCTTAAATGGAGCTAACTATGGCTACACCTTC; CDR3 protein: CASSLNGANYGYTF
J gene: TRBJ2-3; V gene: TRBV5-1; D gene: TRBD2; clone size: .; CDR3 DNA: TGCGCCAGCAGCGCGGGACTAGCGGGAGCAGGAGATACGCAGTATTTT; CDR3 protein: CASSAGLAGAGDTQYF
J gene: TRBJ2-5; V gene: TRBV19; D gene: .; clone size: .; CDR3 DNA: TGTGCCAGTAGTCCGGGGAGTCAAGAGACCCAGTACTTC; CDR3 protein: CASSPGSQETQYF
J gene: TRBJ2-1; V gene: TRBV23-1; D gene: TRBD2; clone size: .; CDR3 DNA: TGCGCCAGACCACATATTTCTAGCGGGAGGGCCTCCTACAATGAGCAGTTCTTC; CDR3 protein: CARPHISSGRASYNEQFF
J gene: TRBJ1-3; V gene: TRBV5-1; D gene: .; clone size: .; CDR3 DNA: TGCGCCAGCAGCTTGGACTCCAGGATCTCTGGAAACACCATATATTTT; CDR3 protein: CASSLDSRISGNTIYF
J gene: TRBJ2-7; V gene: TRBV20-1; D gene: TRBD2; clone size: .; CDR3 DNA: TGCAGTGCTAGTCTACGGAGCCCGACTAGCGGGGCTTCCTACGAGCAGTACTTC; CDR3 protein: CSASLRSPTSGASYEQYF
J gene: TRBJ1-1; V gene: TRBV28; D gene: .; clone size: .; CDR3 DNA: TGTGCCAGCAGTCCCCTGACAGCCCCGAACACTGAAGCTTTCTTT; CDR3 protein: CASSPLTAPNTEAFF